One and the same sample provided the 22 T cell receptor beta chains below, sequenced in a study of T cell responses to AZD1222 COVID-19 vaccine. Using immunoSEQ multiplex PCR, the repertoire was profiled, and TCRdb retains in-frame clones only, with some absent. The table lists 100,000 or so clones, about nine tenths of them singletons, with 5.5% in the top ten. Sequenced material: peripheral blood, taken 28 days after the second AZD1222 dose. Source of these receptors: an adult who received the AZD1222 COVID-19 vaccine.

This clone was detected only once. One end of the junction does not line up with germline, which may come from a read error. The CDR3 nucleotides are TGTGCCAGCAGCTCTTGGGGGCTACTCCCCACATTC. Its translation is CASSSWGLLPTF. The chain carries TRBV6-5 and TRBJ2-7, with a weak D call TRBD1 (6 bases). This CDR3 contains 12 residues. Per the germline V gene, CDR1 is MNHEY and CDR2 is SVGAGI.

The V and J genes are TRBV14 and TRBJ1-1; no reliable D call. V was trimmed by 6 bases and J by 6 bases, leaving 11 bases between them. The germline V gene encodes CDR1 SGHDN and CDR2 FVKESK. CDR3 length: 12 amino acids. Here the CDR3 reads CASSPVYSEAFF. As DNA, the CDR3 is TGTGCCAGCAGTCCAGTATATTCTGAAGCTTTCTTT. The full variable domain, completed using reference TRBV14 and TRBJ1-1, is EAGVTQFPSHSVIEKGQTVTLRCDPISGHDNLYWYRRVMGKEIKFLLHFVKESKQDESGMPNNRFLAERTGGTYSTLKVQPAELEDSGVYFCASSPVYSEAFFGQGTRLTVV.

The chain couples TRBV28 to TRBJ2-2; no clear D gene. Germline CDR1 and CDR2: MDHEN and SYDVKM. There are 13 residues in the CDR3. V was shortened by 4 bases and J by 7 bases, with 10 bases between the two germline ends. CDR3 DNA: TGTGCCAGCAGTTCCGTGGTCATCGGGGAGCTGTTTTTT. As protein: CASSSVVIGELFF.

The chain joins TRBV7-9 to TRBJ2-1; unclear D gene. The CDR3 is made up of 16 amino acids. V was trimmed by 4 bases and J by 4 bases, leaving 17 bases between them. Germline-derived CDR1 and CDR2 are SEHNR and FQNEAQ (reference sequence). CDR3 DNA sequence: TGTGCCAGCAGCTCGGCGGCACCAGATGAGTACAATGAGCAGTTCTTC. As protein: CASSSAAPDEYNEQFF.

The CDR3 region is CASSPAGAEKLFF. The CDR3 DNA is TGTGCCAGCAGCCCCGCGGGGGCCGAAAAACTGTTTTTT. The chain is built from TRBV7-9 and TRBJ1-4; TRBD1 is a possible D gene (6 bases). V was cut by 5 bases and J by 8 bases, with 12 bases left in between. Germline CDR1 reads SEHNR; CDR2 reads FQNEAQ (reference sequence). The CDR3 is 13 amino acids.

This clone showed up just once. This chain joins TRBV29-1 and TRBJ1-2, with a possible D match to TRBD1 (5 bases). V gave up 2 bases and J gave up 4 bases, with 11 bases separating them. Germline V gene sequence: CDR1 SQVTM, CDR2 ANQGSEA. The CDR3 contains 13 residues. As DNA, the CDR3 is TGCAGCGTTGAATTACCAGGGATCTATGGCTACACCTTC. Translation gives CSVELPGIYGYTF.

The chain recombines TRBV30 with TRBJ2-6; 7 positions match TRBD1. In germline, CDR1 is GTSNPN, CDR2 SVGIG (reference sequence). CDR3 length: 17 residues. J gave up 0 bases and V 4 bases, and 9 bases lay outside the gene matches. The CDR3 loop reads CAWTGQTPSSGANVLTF. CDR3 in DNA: TGTGCCTGGACGGGACAGACCCCGAGCTCTGGGGCCAACGTCCTGACTTTC. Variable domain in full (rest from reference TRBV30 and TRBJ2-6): SQTIHQWPATLVQPVGSPLSLECTVEGTSNPNLYWYRQAAGRGLQLLFYSVGIGQISSEVPQNLSASRPQDRQFILSSKKLLLSDSGFYLCAWTGQTPSSGANVLTFGAGSRLTVL.

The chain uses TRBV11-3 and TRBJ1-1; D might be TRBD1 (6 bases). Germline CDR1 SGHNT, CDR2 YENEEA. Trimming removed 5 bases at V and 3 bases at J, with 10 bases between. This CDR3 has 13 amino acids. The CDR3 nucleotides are TGTGCCAGCAGCGCGGACAGTCACACTGAAGCTTTCTTT. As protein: CASSADSHTEAFF.

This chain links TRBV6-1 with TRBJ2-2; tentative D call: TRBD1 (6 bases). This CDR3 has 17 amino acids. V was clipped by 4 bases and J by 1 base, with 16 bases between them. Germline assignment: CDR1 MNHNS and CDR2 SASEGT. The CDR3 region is CASSVLDRLKNTGELFF. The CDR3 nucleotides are TGTGCCAGCAGTGTCCTTGACAGGCTAAAGAACACCGGGGAGCTGTTTTTT.

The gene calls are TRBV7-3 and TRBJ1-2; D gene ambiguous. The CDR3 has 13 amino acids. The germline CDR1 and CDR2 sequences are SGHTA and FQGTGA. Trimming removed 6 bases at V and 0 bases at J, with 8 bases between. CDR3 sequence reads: CASSTDSNYGYTF. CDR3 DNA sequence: TGTGCCAGCAGTACAGATTCTAACTATGGCTACACCTTC.

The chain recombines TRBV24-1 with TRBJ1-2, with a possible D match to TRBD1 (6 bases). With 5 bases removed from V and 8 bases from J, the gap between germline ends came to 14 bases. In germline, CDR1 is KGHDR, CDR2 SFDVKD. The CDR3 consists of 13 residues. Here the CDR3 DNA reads TGTGCCACCAGTGGGGGGGCCCAACTAGGCTACACCTTC. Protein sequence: CATSGGAQLGYTF.

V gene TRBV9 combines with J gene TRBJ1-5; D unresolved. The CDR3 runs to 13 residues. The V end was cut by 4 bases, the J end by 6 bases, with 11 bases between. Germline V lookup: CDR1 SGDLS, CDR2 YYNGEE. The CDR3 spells CASSLDGVQPQHF. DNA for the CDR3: TGTGCCAGCAGCCTAGACGGCGTTCAGCCCCAGCATTTT.

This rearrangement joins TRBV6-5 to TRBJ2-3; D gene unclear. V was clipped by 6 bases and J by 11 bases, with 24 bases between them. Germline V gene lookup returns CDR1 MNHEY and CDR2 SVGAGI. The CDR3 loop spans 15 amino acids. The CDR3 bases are TGTGCCAGCAGCGATAACACTGGCAGTGTGGTAAAGCAGTATTTT. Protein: CASSDNTGSVVKQYF.

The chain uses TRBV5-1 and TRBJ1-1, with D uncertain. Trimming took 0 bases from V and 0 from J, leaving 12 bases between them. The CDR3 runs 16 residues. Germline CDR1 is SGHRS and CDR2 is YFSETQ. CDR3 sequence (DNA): TGCGCCAGCAGCTTGGACGGTCAGCTGATGAACACTGAAGCTTTCTTT. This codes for CASSLDGQLMNTEAFF.

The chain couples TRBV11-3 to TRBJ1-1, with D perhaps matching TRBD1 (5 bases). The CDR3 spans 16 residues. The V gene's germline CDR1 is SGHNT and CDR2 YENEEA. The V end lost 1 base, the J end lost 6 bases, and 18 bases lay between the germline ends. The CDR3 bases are TGTGCCAGCAGCTTAGGAAAGGGGTACTCAAGGCCTGAAGCTTTCTTT. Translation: CASSLGKGYSRPEAFF.

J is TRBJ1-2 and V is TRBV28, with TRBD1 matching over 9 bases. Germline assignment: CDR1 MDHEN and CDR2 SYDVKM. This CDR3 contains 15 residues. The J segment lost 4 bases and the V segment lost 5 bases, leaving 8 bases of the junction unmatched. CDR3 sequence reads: CASSPRDRALYGYTF. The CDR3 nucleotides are TGTGCCAGCAGTCCGAGGGACAGGGCCCTCTATGGCTACACCTTC.

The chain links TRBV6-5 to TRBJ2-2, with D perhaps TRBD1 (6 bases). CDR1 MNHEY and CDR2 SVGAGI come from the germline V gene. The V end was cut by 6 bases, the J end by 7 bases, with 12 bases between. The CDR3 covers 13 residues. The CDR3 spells CASRYRTVGELFF. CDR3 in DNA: TGTGCCAGCAGGTATAGGACAGTCGGGGAGCTGTTTTTT.

The CDR3 reads CASSVGGYGYTF. In DNA form, the CDR3 reads TGTGCCAGCAGCGTAGGCGGCTATGGCTACACCTTC. The chain links TRBV9 to TRBJ1-2; D call uncertain. This CDR3 is 12 amino acids long. CDR1 is SGDLS, CDR2 YYNGEE, per germline. Trimming pared 0 bases from V and 4 bases from J, leaving 4 bases between.

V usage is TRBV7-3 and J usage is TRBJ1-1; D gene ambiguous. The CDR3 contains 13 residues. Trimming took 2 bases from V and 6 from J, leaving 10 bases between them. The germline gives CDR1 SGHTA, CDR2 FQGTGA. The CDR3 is CASSLGPDAEAFF. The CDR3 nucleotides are TGTGCCAGCAGCTTAGGGCCAGACGCTGAAGCTTTCTTT.

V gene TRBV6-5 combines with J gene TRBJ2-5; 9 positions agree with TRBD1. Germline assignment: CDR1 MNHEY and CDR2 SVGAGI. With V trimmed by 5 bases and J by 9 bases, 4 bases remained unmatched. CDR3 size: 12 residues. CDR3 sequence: CASSRTGEAQYF. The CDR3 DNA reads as TGTGCCAGCAGTAGGACAGGGGAGGCCCAGTACTTC.

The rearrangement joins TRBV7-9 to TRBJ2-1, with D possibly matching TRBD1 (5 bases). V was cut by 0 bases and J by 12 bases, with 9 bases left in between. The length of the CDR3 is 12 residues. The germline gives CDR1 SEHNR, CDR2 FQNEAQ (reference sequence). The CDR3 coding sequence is TGTGCCAGCAGCTTAGCGACAGTTGGGCAGTTCTTC. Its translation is CASSLATVGQFF. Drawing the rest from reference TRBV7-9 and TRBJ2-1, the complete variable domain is DTGVSQNPRHKITKRGQNVTFRCDPISEHNRLYWYRQTLGQGPEFLTYFQNEAQLEKSRLLSDRFSAERPKGSFSTLEIQRTEQGDSAMYLCASSLATVGQFFGPGTRLTVL.

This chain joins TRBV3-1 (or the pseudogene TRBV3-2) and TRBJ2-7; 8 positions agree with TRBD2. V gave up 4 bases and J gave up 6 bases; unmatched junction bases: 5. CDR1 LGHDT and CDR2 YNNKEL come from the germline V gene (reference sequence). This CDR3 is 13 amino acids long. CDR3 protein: CASSLGLVSEQYF. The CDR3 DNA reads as TGTGCCAGCAGCCTGGGACTAGTAAGCGAGCAGTACTTC.